The 2 T cell receptor beta chains in this list originate from one sample, sequenced in a study of T cell responses to AZD1222 COVID-19 vaccine. Sequencing was performed with immunoSEQ multiplex PCR; in TCRdb, only in-frame clones are kept and a portion is missing. This sample yields approximately 160,000 clones, of which more than 75% are seen a single time; 4.5% to 6.5% belongs to the top ten. Sequencing used peripheral blood, obtained on day 0 of AZD1222 vaccination. The origin of the receptors is an adult in good health.

This rearrangement joins TRBV27 to TRBJ1-1, with D hard to call. Trimming left V 5 bases short and J 6 bases short, with 13 bases between. Germline loops: CDR1 MNHEY, CDR2 SMNVEV (reference sequence). The CDR3 runs to 13 residues. Here the CDR3 reads CASSPLIRAEAFF. The DNA for the CDR3 is TGTGCCAGCAGTCCCCTCATTCGGGCTGAAGCTTTCTTT.

The chain carries TRBV28 and TRBJ1-5, with D uncertain. The CDR3 contains 14 residues. The ends were cut back, 5 bases at V and 8 bases at J, with 16 bases in the middle. From germline, CDR1 is MDHEN and CDR2 SYDVKM. The CDR3 DNA sequence: TGTGCCAGCAGTATGCCCAGGCTATCAGAGCCCCAGCATTTT. Protein product: CASSMPRLSEPQHF.